What follows describes a single TCR beta chain. The antigen this receptor binds is unknown. No much larger clone exists at a distance of one base, and base qualities are not known. Library preparation used 5' RACE. The sequencer was an Illumina HiSeq 2500. A second PCR of 7 to 11 cycles was run with a J-beta primer mix and a sample-barcoded 5' primer. A template-switch 5' adaptor carrying 12 random nucleotides introduced a unique molecular identifier onto each TCR beta cDNA molecule. Each sample yielded at least 2.5 million CDR3-containing paired-end reads. The Mint cDNA synthesis kit, primed by a TRBC-specific oligonucleotide, was used to synthesize first-strand cDNA from all RNA. Following uracil-DNA glycosylase treatment, a first 18-cycle PCR with universal primers M1SS and BC2_uni_R was performed on all cDNA. Regarding the original processing steps: Each sample was normalized by randomly selecting 1 million high-quality reads, each carrying a distinct molecular identifier. Reads with shared molecular identifiers were discarded instead of being binned into consensus sequences. MiTCR, set to a Q25 quality threshold and the strictest error-elimination algorithm, was used for CDR3 identification, clonotype clustering and error correction. A nonparametric unseen species model with Euler transformation was used to estimate a lower bound on total TCR beta diversity. TCRdb trimmed public reads at Q25 via fastp, called clones via MiXCR and kept in-frame beta chains. Rows are unified per CDR3 protein, each entry keeping the most common DNA and genes. TCRdb, not the authors, supplied the V and J calls. The sample yields 800,000 to 1,000,000 distinct CDR3 sequences; roughly 50% were counted once. About an eighth of the sample comes from the top ten.

The donors were roughly 38 Caucasian individuals from Russia, aged 6 to 90 years, who were systemically healthy. About 9.6 milliliters of peripheral blood were collected from each donor into EDTA-treated Vacutainer tubes. Ficoll-Paque density-gradient centrifugation was used to isolate PBMCs, with at least 6.5 million per sample. Trizol reagent was used to extract total RNA from the PBMCs, yielding at least 6 micrograms per sample. For every donor, flow cytometry on a PBMC aliquot measured the percentage of naive CD45RAhigh/CD27high T cells. This specimen belongs to a study of blood T cells in healthy people across ages (dated by TCRdb to about 2015). Study-level background: In model experiments, template switching captured about one uniquely barcoded TCR beta cDNA molecule for every two T cells. The study measured age-related changes in TCR beta repertoire diversity using deep sequencing normalized with unique cDNA molecular identifiers. Donors were grouped into four age groups: young (average approximately 15 years), middle-aged (over 35), aged (roughly 67) and long-lived (over 80). To avoid experimental bias, donors of different ages were distributed randomly across sequencing lanes. The study analyzed two additional independent replicas of 1 million unique cDNA reads from the same blood draw for two donors, one aged 18 to 29 and one aged 80 or older.

General conclusions and limits of the study: Compared with the aged group, more naive CD4+ T cells, fewer expanded clones and increased TCR diversity were shown by the long-lived group, suggesting age selection. Total diversity estimates from one million sequenced T cells were considered lower bounds and underestimates. Since profiling was done on bulk unsorted PBMCs, naive and antigen-experienced compartments could not be conclusively compared. The percentage of naive T cells measured by flow cytometry correlated strongly with observed TCR beta diversity. Observed TCR beta diversity per million T cells fell roughly linearly with age, and a significant reduction was already apparent by age about 36. Because donor CMV infection status was unknown, age-related changes in expanded clonotypes were potentially confounded.

The CDR1 and CDR2 encoded by the germline V gene are MGHRA and YSYEKL. The CDR3 sequence holds 16 residues, the cysteine and phenylalanine included. CDR3 DNA is the only sequence kept; it has 48 bases, read in frame from the first base. Compared with germline, V lacks 2 bases and J lacks 4 bases; bases without a gene match: 7. The sequence was collected from a man aged 25 to 40 in good health. The specimen was blood. The chain is made from TRBV4-1 and TRBJ1-4; 7 bases in between match TRBD1. The DNA sequence is given as TGCGCCAGCAGCCAATTAGGGGGCGGATATAATGAAAAACTGTTTTTT. Translation gives CASSQLGGGYNEKLFF.